This T cell receptor (beta chain) was found in a study of blood T cell repertoires in COVID-19. The table came from immunoSEQ multiplex PCR; TCRdb's copy has only in-frame clones and leaves some out. Of around 220,000 clones listed, roughly 80% were seen once; the top ten hold roughly 10%. The clonotype originates from an elderly woman with acute or convalescent COVID-19. The sequencing input was peripheral blood.

The CDR3 sequence is CASSSYWVGSRNQPQHF. DNA of the CDR3: TGTGCCAGCAGCTCCTACTGGGTCGGTAGCCGGAATCAGCCCCAGCATTTT. The V gene is TRBV5-6, the J gene TRBJ1-5; D unresolved. The CDR3 is 17 residues long. Germline-derived CDR1 and CDR2 are SGHDT and YYEEEE. Trimming removed 3 bases from V and 4 bases from J, with 20 bases in between.